This T cell receptor beta chain was sequenced for a study of cytomegalovirus exposure and HLA in healthy donors. Study-level points and caveats: Among donors in an Asian-associated ancestry cluster, a later analysis reportedly found fewer N-insertions than the roughly 610-donor mean.

Remarks on this clone: Its antigen is as yet unknown.

PCR used 60 Vbeta primers and 13 Jbeta primers. The protocol was immunoSEQ multiplex PCR, while the TCRdb copy is restricted to in-frame clones and leaves out a portion. The sample lists roughly 130,000 clones, around 83% occurring once. This CDR3 spans 11 amino acids. V was cut by 4 bases and J by 9 bases, with 12 bases left in between. Germline V lookup: CDR1 SQVTM, CDR2 ANQGSEA. The sequenced sample consisted of PBMCs. The chain recombines TRBV29-1 with TRBJ1-2; D is possibly TRBD1 (5 bases). This receptor was obtained from a human donor in good health. The CDR3 protein is CSVVQVWRYTF. Written as DNA, the CDR3 is TGCAGCGTTGTACAGGTTTGGCGCTACACCTTC.